The 9 T cell receptor beta chains presented below share a single source sample, sequenced in a study of blood T cell repertoires in COVID-19. The table came from immunoSEQ multiplex PCR; TCRdb's copy has only in-frame clones and leaves some out. The repertoire consists of fewer than 250,000 clones, with 80% to 90% occurring once and the leading ten covering 4%. The sample consisted of peripheral blood. The origin of the receptors is a man aged 45-65 years with acute or convalescent COVID-19.

Regarding this clone: Different DNA sequences within this sample yield the same CDR3. This chain connects TRBV12-3 or TRBV12-4 to TRBJ1-2, with 7 bases aligning to TRBD1. Germline trimming cut 5 bases from V and 8 bases from J; bases unmatched to any gene: 5. CDR3 length equals 12 residues. DNA of the CDR3: TGTGCCAGCAGTCTGCGACAGGGAGGCTACACCTTC. This codes for CASSLRQGGYTF.

This clone showed up just a few times. CDR3 sequence (DNA): TGTGCCTGGAACAGGGAAGTAAGGAGCTACGAGCAGTACTTC. As protein: CAWNREVRSYEQYF. The chain employs TRBV30 and TRBJ2-7, with D possibly TRBD1 on 6 matching bases. Germline V gene sequence: CDR1 GTSNPN, CDR2 SVGIG (reference sequence). With 4 bases removed from V and 3 bases from J, the gap between germline ends came to 16 bases. The CDR3 runs 14 residues. The full variable domain, with the rest looked up from reference TRBV30 and TRBJ2-7, is SQTIHQWPATLVQPVGSPLSLECTVEGTSNPNLYWYRQAAGRGLQLLFYSVGIGQISSEVPQNLSASRPQDRQFILSSKKLLLSDSGFYLCAWNREVRSYEQYFGPGTRLTVT.

The chain recombines TRBV3-1 (or the pseudogene TRBV3-2) with TRBJ1-2; TRBD1 might be the D (5 bases). Germline CDR1 and CDR2: LGHDT and YNNKEL (reference sequence). The CDR3 length is 14 residues. V lost 4 bases to trimming and J lost 1 base, with 10 bases between them. The CDR3 nucleotides are TGTGCCAGCAGCCCCCGACAGAGTAACTATGGCTACACCTTC. Encoded protein: CASSPRQSNYGYTF.

This chain joins TRBV5-8 and TRBJ2-1, with D tentatively TRBD1 (6 bases). CDR3 size: 16 residues. The germline CDR1 and CDR2 sequences are SGHTS and YDEGEE. V was clipped by 5 bases and J by 3 bases, with 18 bases between them. The CDR3 region has the DNA TGTGCCAGCAGAGCGAGACAGGTCACAATCTACAATGAGCAGTTCTTC. It yields the protein CASRARQVTIYNEQFF.

In this sample, this clone turned up a few times. The V gene is TRBV19, the J gene TRBJ2-1, with no clear D. CDR1 LNHDA and CDR2 SQIVND come from the germline V gene (reference sequence). There are 16 residues in the CDR3. The V end was cut by 3 bases, the J end by 0 bases, with 12 bases between. The CDR3 DNA reads as TGTGCCAGTAGTATTGGTATGAGGAGCTCCTACAATGAGCAGTTCTTC. The encoded protein is CASSIGMRSSYNEQFF.

The chain has TRBV9 and TRBJ1-5; 10 bases match TRBD1. J lost 7 bases, V lost 0 bases, and 4 bases had no gene match. The CDR3 extends over 15 amino acids. The germline gives CDR1 SGDLS, CDR2 YYNGEE. The CDR3 sequence is CASSVVGQGNQPQHF. The CDR3 DNA is TGTGCCAGCAGCGTAGTGGGACAGGGGAACCAGCCCCAGCATTTT.

The chain links TRBV9 to TRBJ2-1; 11 bases are a match to TRBD2. Trimming at V came to 3 bases and at J to 4 bases, leaving 3 bases not matched to a gene. The CDR3 runs to 15 residues. In germline, CDR1 is SGDLS, CDR2 YYNGEE. CDR3 protein: CASSGGLAEYNEQFF. In DNA, the CDR3 is TGTGCCAGCAGCGGGGGACTAGCGGAGTACAATGAGCAGTTCTTC. Full variable domain (remainder filled in from reference TRBV9 and TRBJ2-1): DSGVTQTPKHLITATGQRVTLRCSPRSGDLSVYWYQQSLDQGLQFLIQYYNGEERAKGNILERFSAQQFPDLHSELNLSSLELGDSALYFCASSGGLAEYNEQFFGPGTRLTVL.

This chain's CDR3 is CASSQGQGEETQYF. CDR3 DNA sequence: TGTGCCAGCTCTCAAGGACAGGGTGAAGAGACCCAGTACTTC. The chain combines TRBV18 with TRBJ2-5, with 8 bases aligning to TRBD1. Germline lookup yields CDR1 KGHSH and CDR2 LQKENI. The CDR3 covers 14 residues. V shed 6 bases and J 3 bases; nucleotides not matched to a gene: 6. Variable domain in full (rest from reference TRBV18 and TRBJ2-5): NAGVMQNPRHLVRRRGQEARLRCSPMKGHSHVYWYRQLPEEGLKFMVYLQKENIIDESGMPKERFSAEFPKEGPSILRIQQVVRGDSAAYFCASSQGQGEETQYFGPGTRLLVL.

This clone was detected once. The chain uses TRBV6-5 and TRBJ2-7; 7 bases are a match to TRBD2. CDR1 MNHEY and CDR2 SVGAGI come from the germline V gene. The CDR3 spans 15 residues. With V trimmed by 0 bases and J by 5 bases, 7 bases remained unmatched. The CDR3 protein is CASSYSYGRIDEQYF. CDR3 DNA sequence: TGTGCCAGCAGTTACTCGTACGGGAGGATCGACGAGCAGTACTTC.